This entry features one TCR beta chain sequence. This table comes from immunoSEQ multiplex PCR, and its TCRdb copy is limited to in-frame clones, with some not included. The sample yields around 87,000 clones, about 90% seen once. The data belong to a study of blood T cell repertoires in COVID-19. Study-wide background: From the United States, Italy and Spain came samples of acute and convalescent COVID-19.

The CDR3 covers 14 residues. V lost 4 bases and J lost 2; bases outside the gene matches: 5. In germline, CDR1 is SGHDT, CDR2 YYEEEE. The clonotype was recovered from a human donor with active COVID-19. The donor label of this sample is uncertain. The chain combines TRBV5-6 with TRBJ2-7, with 8 positions matching TRBD1. Sequencing was done on a sample of peripheral blood. The CDR3 here is CASSTDRGPYEQYF. Written as DNA, the CDR3 is TGTGCCAGCAGCACTGACAGGGGACCCTACGAGCAGTACTTC.